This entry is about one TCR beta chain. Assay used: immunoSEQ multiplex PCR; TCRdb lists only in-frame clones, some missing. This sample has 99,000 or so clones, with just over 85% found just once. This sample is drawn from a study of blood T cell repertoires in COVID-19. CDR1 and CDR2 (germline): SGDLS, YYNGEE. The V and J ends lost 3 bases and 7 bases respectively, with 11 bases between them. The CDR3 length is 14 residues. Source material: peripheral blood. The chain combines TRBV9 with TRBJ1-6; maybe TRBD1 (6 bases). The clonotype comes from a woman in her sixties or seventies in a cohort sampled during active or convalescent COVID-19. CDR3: CASSADRMNSPLHF. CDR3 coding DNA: TGTGCCAGCAGCGCCGACAGGATGAATTCACCCCTCCACTTT.